Sequencing of this T cell receptor beta chain was carried out in a study of T-cell reconstitution after alpha-beta-depleted transplantation in children. General study results and limits: Newly made T cells mostly supplied T-cell counts and diversity one year after transplant. Some patients showed high day-60 TCRbeta diversity, which derived from surviving recipient T cells and thymic progenitors. About two months after transplant, alpha-beta T cells reportedly came from several hundred expanded graft clones.

This clonotype came up a few times. Its specificity is not known. Researchers prepared the TCRbeta library using unique molecular identifiers, the study reports. TCRdb used MiXCR to reprocess the PCR reads, holding one entry per CDR3 protein. The data contain some 350,000 distinct CDR3 sequences, roughly 17% of them singletons. The sequence was obtained from a male patient between 2 and 9 years old who had a stem cell transplant for acute lymphoblastic leukemia, so the T cells may come from the graft donor. The source material was PBMCs, mostly from graft donor cells, sampled 360 days after TCRalphabeta/CD19-depleted stem cell transplant.

The CDR3 spells CSAVQGQGASYEQYF. The DNA of the CDR3 is TGCAGCGCTGTCCAAGGACAGGGGGCCTCCTACGAGCAGTACTTC. The V gene is TRBV29-1, the J gene TRBJ2-7; TRBD1 aligns across 11 bases. CDR3 length: 15 residues. Germline loops: CDR1 SQVTM, CDR2 ANQGSEA. Trimming cost V 7 bases and J 0 bases; bases outside gene matches: 8.